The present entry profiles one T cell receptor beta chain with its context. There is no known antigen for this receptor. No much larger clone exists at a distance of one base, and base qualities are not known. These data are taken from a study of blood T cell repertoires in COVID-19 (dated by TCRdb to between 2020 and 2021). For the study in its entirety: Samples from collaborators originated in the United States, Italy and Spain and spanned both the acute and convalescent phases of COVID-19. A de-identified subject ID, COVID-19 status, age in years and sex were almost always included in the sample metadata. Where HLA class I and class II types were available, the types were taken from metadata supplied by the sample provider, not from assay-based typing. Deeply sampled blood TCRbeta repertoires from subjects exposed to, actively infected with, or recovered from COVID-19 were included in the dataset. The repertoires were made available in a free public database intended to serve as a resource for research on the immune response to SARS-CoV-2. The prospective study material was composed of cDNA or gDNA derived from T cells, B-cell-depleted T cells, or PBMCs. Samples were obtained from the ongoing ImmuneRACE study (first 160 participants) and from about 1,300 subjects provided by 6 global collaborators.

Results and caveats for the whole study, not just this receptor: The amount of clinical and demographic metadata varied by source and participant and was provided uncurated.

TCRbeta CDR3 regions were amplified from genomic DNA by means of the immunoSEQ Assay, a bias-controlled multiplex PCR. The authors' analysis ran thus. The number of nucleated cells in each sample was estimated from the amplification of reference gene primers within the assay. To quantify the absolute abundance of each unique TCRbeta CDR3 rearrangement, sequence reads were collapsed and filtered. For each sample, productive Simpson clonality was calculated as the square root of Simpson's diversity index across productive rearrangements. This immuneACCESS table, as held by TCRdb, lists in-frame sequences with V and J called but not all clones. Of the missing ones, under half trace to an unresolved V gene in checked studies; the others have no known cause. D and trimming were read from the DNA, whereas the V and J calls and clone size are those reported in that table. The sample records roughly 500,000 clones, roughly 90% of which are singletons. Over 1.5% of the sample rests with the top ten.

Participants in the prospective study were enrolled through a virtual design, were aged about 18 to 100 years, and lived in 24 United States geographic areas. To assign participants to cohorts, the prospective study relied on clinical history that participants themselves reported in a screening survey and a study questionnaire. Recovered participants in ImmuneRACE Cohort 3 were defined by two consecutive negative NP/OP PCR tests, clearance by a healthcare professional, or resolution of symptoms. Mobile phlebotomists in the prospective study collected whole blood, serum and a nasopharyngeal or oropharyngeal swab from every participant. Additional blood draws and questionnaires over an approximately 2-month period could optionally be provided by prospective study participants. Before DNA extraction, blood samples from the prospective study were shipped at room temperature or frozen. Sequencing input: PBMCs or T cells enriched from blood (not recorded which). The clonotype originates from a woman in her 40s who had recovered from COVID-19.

The DNA reads TGTGCCAGCTCACCACCGAAGGGACTCCTAAAGTCCGGGGAGCTGTTTTTT. Its translation is CASSPPKGLLKSGELFF. The chain couples TRBV18 to TRBJ2-2; the D gene is possibly TRBD2, with 6 bases matching. The CDR3 numbers 17 residues from cysteine through phenylalanine. Of all the DNA, just the CDR3 is kept, 51 bases in frame from base 1. The germline V gene gives CDR1 as KGHSH and CDR2 as LQKENI. V and J lose 0 bases and 6 bases, and a span of 17 bases separates them.